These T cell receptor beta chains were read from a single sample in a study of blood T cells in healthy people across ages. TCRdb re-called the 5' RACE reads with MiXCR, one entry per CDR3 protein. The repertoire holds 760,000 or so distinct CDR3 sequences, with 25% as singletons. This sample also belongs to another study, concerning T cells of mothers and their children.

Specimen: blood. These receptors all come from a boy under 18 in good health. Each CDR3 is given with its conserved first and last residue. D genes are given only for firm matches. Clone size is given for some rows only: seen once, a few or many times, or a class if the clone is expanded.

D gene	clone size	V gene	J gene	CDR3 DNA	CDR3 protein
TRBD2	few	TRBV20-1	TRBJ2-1	TGCAGTGCTAGAGATGGTTCCGGGACTAGCCTCCCCAGGGGGTACAATGAGCAGTTCTTC	CSARDGSGTSLPRGYNEQFF
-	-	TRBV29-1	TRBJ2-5	TGCAGCGTTGAAACCTGGCGGGAGACCCAGTACTTC	CSVETWRETQYF
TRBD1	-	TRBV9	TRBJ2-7	TGTGCCAGCAGCGTCGGGGGACAGGGCAACGAGCAGTACTTC	CASSVGGQGNEQYF
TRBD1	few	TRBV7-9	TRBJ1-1	TGTGCCAGCAGCATCGGGACAGGGGTTGAAGCTTTCTTT	CASSIGTGVEAFF
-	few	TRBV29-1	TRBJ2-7	TGCAGCGTTGAAGGGGAGAGAGACTACGAGCAGTACTTC	CSVEGERDYEQYF
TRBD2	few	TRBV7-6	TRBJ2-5	TGTGCCAGCGTACGACTAGCGGGAGTTTCGGAGACCCAGTACTTC	CASVRLAGVSETQYF
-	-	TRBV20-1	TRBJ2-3	TGCAGTGCTAGAGATCGGAATGGAGGTATTACAGATACGCAGTATTTT	CSARDRNGGITDTQYF
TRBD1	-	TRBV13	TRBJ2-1	TGTGCCAGCAGAGACAGGGGAGCCTACAATGAGCAGTTCTTC	CASRDRGAYNEQFF
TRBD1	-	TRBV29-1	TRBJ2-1	TGCAGCGTTGAGAAGGGGGCGCAAACCTACAATGAGCAGTTCTTC	CSVEKGAQTYNEQFF
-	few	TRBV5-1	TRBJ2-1	TGCGCCAGCAGCTTAATCCCCCGCAATGAGCAGTTCTTC	CASSLIPRNEQFF
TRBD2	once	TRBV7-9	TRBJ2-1	TGTGCCAGCAGCTTGACCGGGACTAGCGGGAACAACGACCAGTTCTTC	CASSLTGTSGNNDQFF
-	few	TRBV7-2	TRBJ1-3	TGTGCCAGCAGCTCTACCGGGGGAGGACCAAACACCATATATTTT	CASSSTGGGPNTIYF
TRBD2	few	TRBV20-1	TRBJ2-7	TGCAGTGCGCGACAACTAGCGGGAAGACTCTACGAGCAGTACTTC	CSARQLAGRLYEQYF
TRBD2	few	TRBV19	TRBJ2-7	TGTGCCAGTAGTATACTAGCGGGGGGGACCTACGAGCAGTACTTC	CASSILAGGTYEQYF
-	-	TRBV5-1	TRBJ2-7	TGCGCCAGCAGCTACCGGGACGACGGGGACGAGCAGTACTTC	CASSYRDDGDEQYF
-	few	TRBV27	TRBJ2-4	TGTGCCAGCAGTTGGAACGCCAAGAACATTCAGTACTTC	CASSWNAKNIQYF